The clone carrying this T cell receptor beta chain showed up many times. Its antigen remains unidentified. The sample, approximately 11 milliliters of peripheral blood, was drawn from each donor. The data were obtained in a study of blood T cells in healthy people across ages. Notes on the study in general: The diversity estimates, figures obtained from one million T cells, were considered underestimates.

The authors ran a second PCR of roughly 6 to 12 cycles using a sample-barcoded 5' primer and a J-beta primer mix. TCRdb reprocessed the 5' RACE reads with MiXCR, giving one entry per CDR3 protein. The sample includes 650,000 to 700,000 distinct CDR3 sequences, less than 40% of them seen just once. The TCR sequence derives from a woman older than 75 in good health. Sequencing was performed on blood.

Here the CDR3 reads CASSHGGTYEQYF. For the CDR3, the DNA is TGTGCCAGCTCACACGGTGGGACCTACGAGCAGTACTTC. This chain uses TRBV18 with TRBJ2-7; D gene ambiguous. The CDR3 has 13 residues. Germline-derived CDR1 and CDR2 are KGHSH and LQKENI. With 4 bases removed from V and 2 bases from J, the gap between germline ends came to 9 bases.